The rows below give T cell receptor beta chains drawn from one sample of a study of OX40 agonist ivuxolimab in advanced cancers. TCRdb's copy holds only in-frame clones and misses some; the assay was immunoSEQ multiplex PCR. The sample includes roughly 48,000 clones, about 87% of them seen just once. The sequencing here drew on CD4+ or CD8+ T cells sorted from blood, taken in a trial of the OX40 agonist ivuxolimab. The receptor source for this set is an adult with an advanced solid tumor such as melanoma, head and neck, liver or kidney cancer. Both conserved end residues are part of each CDR3. A D gene is named only where the DNA matches it firmly. Expanded clones get a size class; other rows say once, few or many, or leave the size out.

>TRBD1|TRBJ2-4|.|TRBV27
CASSTGTGGTKNIQYF
TGTGCCAGCAGTACAGGGACAGGGGGTACCAAAAACATTCAGTACTTC
>TRBD2|TRBJ2-3|once|TRBV4-3
CASSQEPSGGAPDTQYF
TGCGCCAGCAGCCAAGAGCCTAGCGGGGGGGCCCCAGATACGCAGTATTTT
>.|TRBJ2-1|.|TRBV11-2
CASSLGSTGRDEQFF
TGTGCCAGCAGCTTAGGCAGTACTGGCCGGGATGAGCAGTTCTTC
>.|TRBJ2-7|.|TRBV30
CAWTTTAAEQYF
TGTGCCTGGACGACCACAGCAGCGGAGCAGTACTTC
>.|TRBJ2-2|.|TRBV4-1
CASSPHRDPSTGELFF
TGCGCCAGCAGCCCCCACAGGGACCCCAGCACCGGGGAGCTGTTTTTT
>.|TRBJ1-1|once|TRBV4-3
CASSQAETTEAFF
TGCGCCAGCAGCCAAGCGGAAACCACTGAAGCTTTCTTT
>TRBD1|TRBJ2-1|.|TRBV7-3
CASSLGTGSYNEQFF
TGTGCCAGCAGCTTAGGGACAGGGAGCTACAATGAGCAGTTCTTC
>.|TRBJ1-2|.|TRBV5-1
CASSLEAANYGYTF
TGCGCCAGCAGCTTGGAAGCAGCTAACTATGGCTACACCTTC
>.|TRBJ1-1|.|TRBV19
CASRGGNTEAFF
TGTGCCAGTAGGGGGGGCAACACTGAAGCTTTCTTT
>.|TRBJ1-2|.|TRBV28
CASRYTAWVRDGYTF
TGTGCCAGCAGATACACAGCGTGGGTGAGGGATGGCTACACCTTC
>.|TRBJ2-1|few|TRBV28
CASSLGLGRDNEQFF
TGTGCCAGCAGTTTGGGACTTGGACGGGACAATGAGCAGTTCTTC
>.|TRBJ2-7|.|TRBV29-1
CSVRTASSYEQYF
TGCAGCGTGAGGACAGCCTCCTCCTACGAGCAGTACTTC
>.|TRBJ2-1|.|TRBV18
CASSRPGDMGHEQFF
TGTGCCAGCTCACGGCCAGGGGATATGGGCCATGAGCAGTTCTTC
>.|TRBJ2-5|.|TRBV5-8
CASSRGKSRETQYF
TGTGCCAGCAGCAGGGGTAAATCCCGAGAGACCCAGTACTTC
>.|TRBJ1-4|.|TRBV2
CASSEFGPATNEKLFF
TGTGCCAGCAGTGAATTCGGCCCCGCAACTAATGAAAAACTGTTTTTT
>.|TRBJ2-1|.|TRBV9
CASSVGASSEQFF
TGTGCCAGCAGCGTAGGCGCCAGCAGCGAGCAGTTCTTC
>.|TRBJ2-7|.|TRBV13
CASSLVLRDKGPYEQYF
TGTGCCAGCAGCTTAGTGCTACGGGACAAGGGTCCCTACGAGCAGTACTTC
>TRBD1|TRBJ2-7|.|TRBV7-7
CASSVDRELLWEQYF
TGTGCCAGCAGCGTGGACAGGGAACTACTGTGGGAGCAGTACTTC
>TRBD2|TRBJ2-2|.|TRBV12-5
CASGLVREAGTNTGELFF
TGTGCTAGTGGTTTGGTACGGGAGGCAGGGACGAACACCGGGGAGCTGTTTTTT
>TRBD1|TRBJ1-2|.|TRBV2
CASSGPGTGSGYGYTF
TGTGCCAGCAGTGGTCCCGGGACAGGATCCGGTTATGGCTACACCTTC
>TRBD2|TRBJ2-3|.|TRBV4-3
CASSRGLAASGTDTQYF
TGCGCCAGCAGCCGGGGACTAGCGGCCTCTGGCACAGATACGCAGTATTTT
>.|TRBJ1-5|few|TRBV19
CASRRDGAYSNQPQHF
TGTGCCAGTCGCCGGGATGGCGCTTATAGCAATCAGCCCCAGCATTTT
>.|TRBJ2-2|.|TRBV30
CAWRGWRAGELFF
TGTGCCTGGAGAGGATGGCGCGCCGGGGAGCTGTTTTTT
>.|TRBJ1-5|.|TRBV6-6
CASSYSDRQPQHF
TGTGCCAGCAGTTACTCTGATCGACAGCCCCAGCATTTT
>.|TRBJ2-7|.|TRBV19
CASSIGYEQYF
TGTGCCAGTAGTATAGGATACGAGCAGTACTTC
>.|TRBJ1-2|.|TRBV30
CAWSVQGANYGYTF
TGTGCCTGGAGTGTACAAGGAGCTAACTATGGCTACACCTTC
>.|TRBJ2-7|.|TRBV11-3
CASSLTGAYEQYF
TGTGCCAGCAGCTTAACGGGCGCCTACGAGCAGTACTTC
>.|TRBJ2-2|.|TRBV6-1
CASSDRDTGELFF
TGTGCCAGCAGTGACAGGGACACCGGGGAGCTGTTTTTT
>.|TRBJ2-7|.|TRBV30
CAWRTGYEQYF
TGTGCCTGGAGAACTGGCTACGAGCAGTACTTC
>TRBD1|TRBJ1-1|.|TRBV4-3
CASSPSDREGTEAFF
TGCGCCAGCAGCCCTTCGGACAGGGAGGGCACTGAAGCTTTCTTT
>TRBD2|TRBJ2-1|.|TRBV27
CASNPSGGYYEQFF
TGTGCCAGCAACCCTAGCGGGGGGTACTATGAGCAGTTCTTC
>.|TRBJ2-3|few|TRBV9
CASSVGGGHTATDTQYF
TGTGCCAGCAGCGTAGGAGGCGGGCATACTGCCACAGATACGCAGTATTTT
>TRBD2|TRBJ2-1|.|TRBV7-9
CASSPGLADHNEQFF
TGTGCCAGCAGCCCCGGACTAGCGGATCACAATGAGCAGTTCTTC
>.|TRBJ1-1|.|TRBV4-3
CASSTTVSSTEAFF
TGCGCCAGCAGCACCACAGTTTCGAGCACTGAAGCTTTCTTT
>.|TRBJ2-7|.|TRBV19
CASTAGRAYEQYF
TGTGCCAGTACCGCTGGAAGGGCCTACGAGCAGTACTTC